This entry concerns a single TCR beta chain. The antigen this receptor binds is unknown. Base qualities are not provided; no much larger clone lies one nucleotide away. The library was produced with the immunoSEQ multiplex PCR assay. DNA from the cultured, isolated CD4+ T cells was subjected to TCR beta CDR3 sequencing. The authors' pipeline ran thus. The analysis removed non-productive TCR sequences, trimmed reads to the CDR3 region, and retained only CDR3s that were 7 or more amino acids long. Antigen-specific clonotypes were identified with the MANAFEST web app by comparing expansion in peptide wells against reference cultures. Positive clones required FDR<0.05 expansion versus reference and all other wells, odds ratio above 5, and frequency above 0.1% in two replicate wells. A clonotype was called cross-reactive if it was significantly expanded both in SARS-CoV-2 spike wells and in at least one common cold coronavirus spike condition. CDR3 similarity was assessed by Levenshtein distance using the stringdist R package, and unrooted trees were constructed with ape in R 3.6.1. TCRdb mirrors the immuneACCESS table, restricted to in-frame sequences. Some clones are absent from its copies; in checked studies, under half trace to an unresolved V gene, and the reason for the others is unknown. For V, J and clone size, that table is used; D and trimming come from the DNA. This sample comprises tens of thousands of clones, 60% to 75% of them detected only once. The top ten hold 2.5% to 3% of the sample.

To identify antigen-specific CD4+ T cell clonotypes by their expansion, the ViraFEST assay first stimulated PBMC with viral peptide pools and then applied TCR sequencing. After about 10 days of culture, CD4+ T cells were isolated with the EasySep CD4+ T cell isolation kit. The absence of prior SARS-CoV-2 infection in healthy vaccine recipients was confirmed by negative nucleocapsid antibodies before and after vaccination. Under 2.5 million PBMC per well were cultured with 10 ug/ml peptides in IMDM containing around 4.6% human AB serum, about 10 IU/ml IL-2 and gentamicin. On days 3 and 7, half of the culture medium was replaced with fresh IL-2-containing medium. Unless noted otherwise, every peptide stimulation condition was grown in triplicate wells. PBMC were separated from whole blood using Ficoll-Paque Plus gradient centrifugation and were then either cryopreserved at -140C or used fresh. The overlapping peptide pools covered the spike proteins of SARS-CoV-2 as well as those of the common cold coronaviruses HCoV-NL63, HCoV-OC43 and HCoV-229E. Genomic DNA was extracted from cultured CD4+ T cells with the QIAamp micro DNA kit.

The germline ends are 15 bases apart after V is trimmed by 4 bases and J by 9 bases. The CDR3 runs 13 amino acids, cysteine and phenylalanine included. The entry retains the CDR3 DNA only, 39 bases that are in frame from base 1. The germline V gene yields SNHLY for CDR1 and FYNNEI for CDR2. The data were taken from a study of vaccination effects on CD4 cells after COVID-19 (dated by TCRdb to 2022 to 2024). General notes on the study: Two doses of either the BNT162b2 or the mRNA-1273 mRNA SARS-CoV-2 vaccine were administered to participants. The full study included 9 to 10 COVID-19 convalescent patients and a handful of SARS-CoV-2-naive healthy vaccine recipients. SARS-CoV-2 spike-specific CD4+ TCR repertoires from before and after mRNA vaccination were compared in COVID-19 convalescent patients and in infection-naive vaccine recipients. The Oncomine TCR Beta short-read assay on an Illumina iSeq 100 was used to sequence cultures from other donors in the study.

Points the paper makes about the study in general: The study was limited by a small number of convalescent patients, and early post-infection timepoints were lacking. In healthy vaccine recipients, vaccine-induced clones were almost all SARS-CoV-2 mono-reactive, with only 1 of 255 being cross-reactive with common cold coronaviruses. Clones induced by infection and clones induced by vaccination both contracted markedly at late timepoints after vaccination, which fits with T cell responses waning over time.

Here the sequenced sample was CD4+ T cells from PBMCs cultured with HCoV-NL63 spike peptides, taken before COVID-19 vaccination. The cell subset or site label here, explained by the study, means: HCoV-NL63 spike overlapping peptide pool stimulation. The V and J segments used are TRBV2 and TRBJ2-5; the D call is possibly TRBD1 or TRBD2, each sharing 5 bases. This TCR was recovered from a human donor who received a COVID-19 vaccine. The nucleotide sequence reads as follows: TGTGCCAGCAGTGCTGAGGGGAACGCGCCCCAGTACTTC. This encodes CASSAEGNAPQYF.